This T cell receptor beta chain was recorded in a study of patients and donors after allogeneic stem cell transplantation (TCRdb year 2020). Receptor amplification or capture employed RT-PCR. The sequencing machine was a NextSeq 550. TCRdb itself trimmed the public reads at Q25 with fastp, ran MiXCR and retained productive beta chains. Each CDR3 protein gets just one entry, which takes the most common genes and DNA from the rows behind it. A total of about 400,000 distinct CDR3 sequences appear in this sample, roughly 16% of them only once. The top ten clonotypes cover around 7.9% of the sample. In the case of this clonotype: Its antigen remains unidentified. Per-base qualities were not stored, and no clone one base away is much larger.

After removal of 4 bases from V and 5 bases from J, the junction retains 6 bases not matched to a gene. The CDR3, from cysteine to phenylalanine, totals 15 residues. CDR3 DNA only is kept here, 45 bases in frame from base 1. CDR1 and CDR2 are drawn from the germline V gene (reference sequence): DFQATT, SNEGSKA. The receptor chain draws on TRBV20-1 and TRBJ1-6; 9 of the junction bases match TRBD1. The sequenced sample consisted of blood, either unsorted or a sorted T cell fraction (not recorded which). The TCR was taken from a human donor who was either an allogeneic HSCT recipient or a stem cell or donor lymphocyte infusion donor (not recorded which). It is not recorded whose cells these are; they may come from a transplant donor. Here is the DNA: TGCAGTGCTACCTACGGACAGGGGAATAATTCACCCCTCCACTTT. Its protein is CSATYGQGNNSPLHF.